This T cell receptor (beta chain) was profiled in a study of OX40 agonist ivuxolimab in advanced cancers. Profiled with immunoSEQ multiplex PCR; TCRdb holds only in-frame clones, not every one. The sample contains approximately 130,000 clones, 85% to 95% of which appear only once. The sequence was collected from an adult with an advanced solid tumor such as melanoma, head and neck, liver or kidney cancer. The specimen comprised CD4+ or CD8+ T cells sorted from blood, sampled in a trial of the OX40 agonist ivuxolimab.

The CDR3: CATSLLGTVEAFF. Written as DNA, the CDR3 is TGTGCCACTTCCCTACTTGGGACAGTCGAAGCTTTCTTT. This sequence joins TRBV15 and TRBJ1-1; 7 bases align to TRBD1. J lost 8 bases, V lost 9 bases, and 12 bases had no gene match. Germline V lookup: CDR1 LNHNV, CDR2 YYDKDF (reference sequence). The CDR3 covers 13 residues. The full variable domain, completed using reference TRBV15 and TRBJ1-1, is DAMVIQNPRYQVTQFGKPVTLSCSQTLNHNVMYWYQQKSSQAPKLLFHYYDKDFNNEADTPDNFQSRRPNTSFCFLDIRSPGLGDTAMYLCATSLLGTVEAFFGQGTRLTVV.